The source of this T cell receptor beta chain is a study of technical replicates of blood from a handful of donors. The data were produced by immunoSEQ multiplex PCR, yet TCRdb's version contains in-frame clones alone and is incomplete. The sample lists 60,000 to 90,000 clones, over 90% occurring once. Trimming at V came to 4 bases and at J to 1 base, leaving 4 bases not matched to a gene. From germline, CDR1 is SGHRS and CDR2 YFSETQ. This CDR3 has 15 amino acids. This clone has only one observation. Material for sequencing was T cells isolated from PBMCs. The genes are TRBV5-1 and TRBJ2-1; 8 bases align to TRBD1. The TCR comes from a human donor in good health. The CDR3 is CASSPWTGSYNEQFF. The CDR3 coding sequence is TGCGCCAGCAGCCCGTGGACAGGGTCCTACAATGAGCAGTTCTTC.